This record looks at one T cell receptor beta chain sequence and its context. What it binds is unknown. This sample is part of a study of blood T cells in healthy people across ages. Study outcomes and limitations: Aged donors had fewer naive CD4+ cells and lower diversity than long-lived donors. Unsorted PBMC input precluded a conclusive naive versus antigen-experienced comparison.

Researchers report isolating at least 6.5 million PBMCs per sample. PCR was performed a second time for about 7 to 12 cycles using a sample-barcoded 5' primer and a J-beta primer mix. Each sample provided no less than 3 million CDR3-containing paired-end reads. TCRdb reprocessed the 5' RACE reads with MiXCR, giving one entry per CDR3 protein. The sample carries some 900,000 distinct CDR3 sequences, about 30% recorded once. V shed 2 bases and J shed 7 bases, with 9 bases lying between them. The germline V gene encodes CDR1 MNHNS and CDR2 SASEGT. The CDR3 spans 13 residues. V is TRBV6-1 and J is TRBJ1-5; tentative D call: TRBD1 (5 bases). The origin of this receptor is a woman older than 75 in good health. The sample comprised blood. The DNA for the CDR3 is TGTGCCAGCAGTGAATGGGGGGGACAGCCCCAGCATTTT. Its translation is CASSEWGGQPQHF.